Below, 31 T cell receptor beta chains from the same sample are listed, as sequenced in a study of patients and donors after allogeneic stem cell transplantation. TCRdb re-called the RT-PCR reads with MiXCR, one entry per CDR3 protein. The data contain 900,000 to 1,000,000 distinct CDR3 sequences, under 20% of them seen just once; the ten biggest clones take up approximately 5.9%. The sequenced sample was blood, either unsorted or a sorted T cell fraction (not recorded which). The receptors were sampled from a human donor who was either an allogeneic HSCT recipient or a stem cell or donor lymphocyte infusion donor (not recorded which). It is not recorded whose cells these are; they may come from a transplant donor.

This clonotype was detected only a few times. The chain employs TRBV9 and TRBJ2-7; D is possibly TRBD1 or TRBD2 (5 bases each). Per the germline V gene, CDR1 is SGDLS and CDR2 is YYNGEE. This CDR3 has 14 residues. Deletions cut 3 bases from V and 0 bases from J, with 10 bases between. The CDR3 loop is CASSASGLSYEQYF. Here the CDR3 DNA reads TGTGCCAGCAGCGCTTCGGGGCTCTCCTACGAGCAGTACTTC.

This clonotype has only a few counts. The chain couples TRBV7-6 to TRBJ1-1; tentatively, D is TRBD1 (5 bases). The CDR3 contains 15 residues. V lost 2 bases and J lost 5, with 15 bases in between. CDR1 and CDR2 from the germline V gene are SGHVS and FNYEAQ. The CDR3 spells CASSLNQGGRTEAFF. CDR3 DNA: TGTGCCAGCAGCTTAAATCAGGGCGGGAGGACTGAAGCTTTCTTT.

This clonotype turned up a few times. The CDR3 here is CASSPRTGPDTQYF. The CDR3 DNA is TGTGCCAGTAGTCCACGGACAGGGCCAGATACGCAGTATTTT. The gene calls are TRBV19 and TRBJ2-3; 8 bases map to TRBD1. The germline gives CDR1 LNHDA, CDR2 SQIVND (reference sequence). Unmatched junction bases numbered 5, after V lost 5 bases and J lost 4 bases. This CDR3 has 14 residues.

The rearrangement links TRBV7-8 to TRBJ2-7; 9 bases match TRBD1. Looked up from germline, CDR1 is SGHVS and CDR2 is FQNEAQ. V trimming: 2 bases; J trimming: 1 base; junction bases outside the gene matches: 3. The CDR3 totals 15 residues. This CDR3 reads CASSLTGGLSYEQYF. The CDR3 DNA reads TGTGCCAGCAGCTTAACAGGGGGCTTGTCCTACGAGCAGTACTTC.

The chain uses TRBV4-2 and TRBJ1-3, with 7 bases lining up with TRBD1. The CDR3 has 17 amino acids. Germline V CDR1 and CDR2: LGHNA, YNFKEQ. V was clipped by 3 bases and J by 4 bases; unmatched bases: 12. The CDR3 spells CASSQAATGPGGNTIYF. Written as DNA, the CDR3 is TGTGCCAGCAGCCAGGCCGCGACAGGGCCGGGAGGAAACACCATATATTTT.

This clonotype was seen a handful of times. The rearrangement uses TRBV27 and TRBJ2-1; possible D gene TRBD1, 5 bases. Germline V gene sequence: CDR1 MNHEY, CDR2 SMNVEV (reference sequence). Trimming removed 5 bases from V and 5 bases from J, with 10 bases in between. The CDR3 has 13 amino acids. CDR3 amino acids: CASSADSNNEQFF. The DNA of the CDR3 is TGTGCCAGCAGTGCCGACAGTAACAATGAGCAGTTCTTC.

The genes are TRBV2 and TRBJ2-2; 8 bases are shared with TRBD2. The CDR3 spans 15 residues. With 7 bases clipped from V and 4 bases from J, the junction kept 8 bases outside the gene matches. CDR1 is SNHLY, CDR2 FYNNEI, per germline. DNA of the CDR3: TGTGCCAGCACCGAAGGAGGGACTAGCACCGGGGAGCTGTTTTTT. Encoded protein: CASTEGGTSTGELFF.

The CDR3 bases are TGTGCCAGCATTTCAGGGACAGGGGGGTGTTCGTACTTC. Its translation is CASISGTGGCSYF. The rearrangement links TRBV27 to TRBJ2-7, with 11 bases that match TRBD1. Germline V gene lookup returns CDR1 MNHEY and CDR2 SMNVEV (reference sequence). The junction had 11 bases not matched to a gene; V was cut back by 7 bases and J by 12 bases. CDR3 size: 13 residues.

The chain joins TRBV6-1 to TRBJ2-2; 11 bases agree with TRBD2. V shed 6 bases and J 5 bases; nucleotides not matched to a gene: 5. This CDR3 has 15 amino acids. Germline CDR1 is MNHNS and CDR2 is SASEGT. CDR3 loop: CASRPGLAETGELFF. CDR3 nucleotide sequence: TGTGCCAGCAGACCGGGACTAGCGGAAACCGGGGAGCTGTTTTTT.

V gene TRBV12-3 or TRBV12-4 combines with J gene TRBJ1-1; D is uncertain. Trimming pared 0 bases from V and 7 bases from J, leaving 12 bases between. CDR3 length: 14 residues. The CDR3 sequence: CASSLAGGRGEAFF. The CDR3 nucleotides are TGTGCCAGCAGTTTAGCGGGAGGGCGCGGTGAAGCTTTCTTT.

The chain combines TRBV6-1 with TRBJ1-1, with 8 nucleotides matching TRBD1. V lost 5 bases and J lost 7; bases outside the gene matches: 6. Germline CDR1 MNHNS, CDR2 SASEGT. This CDR3 comprises 13 residues. CDR3 loop: CASSPQGASEAFF. The CDR3 DNA follows: TGTGCCAGCAGTCCTCAGGGGGCTAGTGAAGCTTTCTTT.

This clonotype was counted a few times. The chain carries TRBV20-1 and TRBJ2-7, with 8 bases identical to TRBD2. The V gene's germline CDR1 is DFQATT and CDR2 SNEGSKA (reference sequence). The CDR3 runs to 14 residues. Unmatched junction bases numbered 10, after V lost 6 bases and J lost 3 bases. The CDR3 protein is CSATTGTSRYEQYF. CDR3 DNA: TGCAGTGCGACGACCGGGACTAGTCGCTACGAGCAGTACTTC.

The sample holds many counts of this clonotype. The J gene is TRBJ1-1, the V gene TRBV20-1; D gene ambiguous. The CDR3 is made up of 14 amino acids. Germline CDR1 and CDR2: DFQATT and SNEGSKA (reference sequence). This chain's CDR3 is CSPGWTGLNTEAFF. The CDR3 DNA is TGCAGCCCGGGGTGGACGGGGTTGAACACTGAAGCTTTCTTT.

The rearrangement uses TRBV20-1 and TRBJ2-7; D possibly uses TRBD1 or TRBD2 (5 bases each). Trimming took off 5 bases at V and 7 bases at J, with 18 bases between the two ends. Germline V gene lookup returns CDR1 DFQATT and CDR2 SNEGSKA (reference sequence). CDR3 size: 13 residues. The CDR3 loop reads CSAPPGAQGEQYF. The CDR3 DNA reads as TGCAGTGCTCCGCCCGGGGCCCAAGGGGAGCAGTACTTC.

Concerning this clonotype: One junction end does not reproduce the germline sequence, and a read error may be involved. This chain joins TRBV10-3 and TRBJ2-5; tentatively, D is TRBD1 or TRBD2 (5 bases each). Germline CDR1 reads ENHRY; CDR2 reads SYGVKD. The CDR3 sequence is 14 residues long. CDR3 in amino acids: CAISESGRSETQYF. Here the CDR3 DNA reads TGTGCCATCAGTGAGTCGGGACGGTCAGAGACTCAGTACTTC.

This clonotype turned up a few times. The rearrangement uses TRBV12-3 or TRBV12-4 and TRBJ1-4; D possibly corresponds to TRBD1 (6 bases). CDR3 length equals 15 residues. V was clipped by 4 bases and J by 2 bases, with 11 bases between them. The CDR3 is CASSSQGRTNEKLFF. CDR3 sequence (DNA): TGTGCCAGCAGTTCCCAGGGGCGGACTAATGAAAAACTGTTTTTT.

The rearrangement uses TRBV5-1 and TRBJ2-6; a weak D match, TRBD2 (5 bases). The germline V and J ends were trimmed by 4 bases and 2 bases, with 13 bases remaining between them. CDR1 SGHRS and CDR2 YFSETQ come from the germline V gene. CDR3 length equals 16 residues. The CDR3 spells CASSPRGGTGANVLTF. In DNA, the CDR3 is TGCGCCAGCAGCCCCAGAGGAGGTACTGGGGCCAACGTCCTGACTTTC.

This clonotype has ten or more counts. The chain employs TRBV29-1 and TRBJ1-1, with 10 nucleotides matching TRBD1. This CDR3 region has 13 residues. V dropped 7 bases and J dropped 0; count of bases not matched to a gene: 2. Germline CDR1 reads SQVTM; CDR2 reads ANQGSEA. The CDR3 region is CSAGTGVNTEAFF. The CDR3 coding sequence is TGCAGCGCCGGGACAGGGGTGAACACTGAAGCTTTCTTT. Full variable domain (missing parts from reference TRBV29-1 and TRBJ1-1): SAVISQKPSRDICQRGTSLTIQCQVDSQVTMMFWYRQQPGQSLTLIATANQGSEATYESGFVIDKFPISRPNLTFSTLTVSNMSPEDSSIYLCSAGTGVNTEAFFGQGTRLTVV.

The genes are TRBV24-1 and TRBJ2-7, with D perhaps being TRBD1 or TRBD2 (6 bases each). Trimming took 3 bases from V and 7 from J, leaving 9 bases between them. Germline assignment: CDR1 KGHDR and CDR2 SFDVKD. This CDR3 region has 12 residues. The CDR3 DNA follows: TGTGCCACCAGTGATCAAGGGGGGGAGCAGTACTTC. Translation: CATSDQGGEQYF.

This sequence joins TRBV27 and TRBJ2-6; D ambiguous. The germline CDR1 and CDR2 sequences are MNHEY and SMNVEV (reference sequence). Trimming took off 10 bases at V and 3 bases at J, with 13 bases between the two ends. The CDR3 runs 14 residues. The DNA of the CDR3 is TGTGCCACCTCCCCCCGAAATGGGGCCAACGTCCTGACTTTC. Translated: CATSPRNGANVLTF.

This clonotype has a handful of counts. The chain has TRBV9 and TRBJ2-5; 11 positions agree with TRBD2. Germline-derived CDR1 and CDR2 are SGDLS and YYNGEE. The CDR3 sequence is 16 residues long. Trimming at V came to 4 bases and at J to 5 bases, leaving 10 bases not matched to a gene. DNA of the CDR3: TGTGCCAGCAGCCCTCCGCTAGCGGGAGGCCGGGAGACCCAGTACTTC. Translating it yields CASSPPLAGGRETQYF.

The V gene is TRBV7-8, the J gene TRBJ2-1; either TRBD1 or TRBD2 may fit D (6 bases each). Germline V gene data show CDR1 as SGHVS and CDR2 as FQNEAQ. V gave up 4 bases and J gave up 9 bases, with 22 bases separating them. The CDR3 covers 16 residues. In DNA, the CDR3 is TGTGCCAGCAGCTCGGAAACCGGGGGACACCCGGCTGAGCAGTTCTTC. Amino acid sequence: CASSSETGGHPAEQFF.

The chain uses TRBV10-3 and TRBJ1-2, with D possibly matching TRBD1 (6 bases). There are 14 residues in the CDR3. CDR1 and CDR2 (germline): ENHRY, SYGVKD. V was pared by 1 base and J by 4 bases, with 10 bases between. CDR3 in DNA: TGTGCCATCAGTGAGTTAGGACAGAGCTATGGCTACACCTTC. It translates to CAISELGQSYGYTF.

This clonotype was detected only a few times. The V and J genes are TRBV7-9 and TRBJ2-3, with D hard to call. Trimming left V 2 bases short and J 0 bases short, with 9 bases between. This CDR3 spans 15 amino acids. CDR1 and CDR2 from the germline V gene are SEHNR and FQNEAQ (reference sequence). Here the CDR3 reads CASSLISPSTDTQYF. The CDR3 DNA follows: TGTGCCAGCAGCTTAATCTCTCCTAGCACAGATACGCAGTATTTT.

The CDR3 reads CASSLAGGDSTYEQYF. The DNA for the CDR3 is TGTGCCAGCAGTTTAGCGGGCGGTGACAGTACCTACGAGCAGTACTTC. The chain uses TRBV12-3 or TRBV12-4 and TRBJ2-7; maybe TRBD1 (5 bases). Trimming left V 0 bases short and J 2 bases short, with 14 bases between. The CDR3 extends over 16 amino acids.

This clonotype was observed a handful of times. The gene calls are TRBV20-1 and TRBJ2-7, with TRBD2 matching over 11 bases. Germline V lookup: CDR1 DFQATT, CDR2 SNEGSKA (reference sequence). J was trimmed by 6 bases and V by 1 base; bases with no gene match: 8. The CDR3 extends over 15 amino acids. The CDR3, as DNA: TGCAGTGCTAGAGCAGTTAGCGGGAGGGGAAGCGAGCAGTACTTC. Protein: CSARAVSGRGSEQYF.

This clonotype appeared many times. This chain connects TRBV5-1 to TRBJ2-1, with D possibly matching TRBD2 (5 bases). This CDR3 spans 12 amino acids. Trimming removed 4 bases at V and 9 bases at J, with 11 bases between. Germline V gene sequence: CDR1 SGHRS, CDR2 YFSETQ. CDR3 residues: CASSPVDSEQFF. CDR3 bases: TGCGCCAGCAGCCCTGTGGACTCTGAGCAGTTCTTC. Based on the CDR3 plus reference TRBV5-1 and TRBJ2-1, the full variable domain is KAGVTQTPRYLIKTRGQQVTLSCSPISGHRSVSWYQQTPGQGLQFLFEYFSETQRNKGNFPGRFSGRQFSNSRSEMNVSTLELGDSALYLCASSPVDSEQFFGPGTRLTVL.

V usage is TRBV6-5 and J usage is TRBJ1-5, with D tentatively TRBD1 (5 bases). This CDR3 spans 15 amino acids. V dropped 0 bases and J dropped 0 bases, with 6 bases sitting between them. Germline V gene sequence: CDR1 MNHEY, CDR2 SVGAGI. For the CDR3, the DNA is TGTGCCAGCAGTTACTCAGGGGATAGCAATCAGCCCCAGCATTTT. Translation gives CASSYSGDSNQPQHF.

This clonotype has just a few counts. The J gene is TRBJ1-3, the V gene TRBV7-9; D is perhaps TRBD1 (5 bases). V was clipped by 6 bases and J by 2 bases, with 17 bases between them. The CDR3 consists of 16 residues. The germline V gene encodes CDR1 SEHNR and CDR2 FQNEAQ (reference sequence). The CDR3 sequence is CASSRTGPGAGNTIYF. For the CDR3, the DNA is TGTGCCAGCAGTCGAACAGGTCCGGGAGCTGGAAACACCATATATTTT.

V and J are TRBV4-3 and TRBJ1-2, with no clear D. CDR1 and CDR2 (germline): LGHNA, YSLEER. Deletions cut 4 bases from V and 2 bases from J, with 11 bases between. The CDR3 contains 14 residues. The CDR3 protein is CASSPGRKNYGYTF. In nucleotides, the CDR3 is TGCGCCAGCAGCCCAGGACGGAAGAACTATGGCTACACCTTC.

There are a few counts of this clonotype. The chain couples TRBV20-1 to TRBJ1-6; the match to TRBD1 covers 7 bases. V lost 2 bases to trimming and J lost 9 bases; unmatched junction nucleotides: 4. The CDR3 has 13 amino acids. CDR1 and CDR2 (germline): DFQATT, SNEGSKA (reference sequence). The CDR3 DNA is TGCAGTGCTAGATCGACAGGGAGTTCACCCCTCCACTTT. Amino acids: CSARSTGSSPLHF.